The rows below give T cell receptor beta chains drawn from one sample of a study of OX40 agonist ivuxolimab in advanced cancers. The repertoire was sequenced with immunoSEQ multiplex PCR; TCRdb's copy has only in-frame clones and lacks some. The repertoire holds 60,000 to 70,000 clones, with roughly 89% as singletons. This material consisted of CD4+ or CD8+ T cells sorted from blood, taken in a trial of the OX40 agonist ivuxolimab. Source of these receptors: an adult with an advanced solid tumor such as melanoma, head and neck, liver or kidney cancer. Each CDR3 is given with its conserved first and last residue. A D gene is named only where the DNA matches it firmly. Not every row has a clone size; where given, it reads once, few, many or a size class.

TRBD1,NA,TRBV7-7,TRBJ2-3,TGTGCCAGCAGTAAAGGACAGGTGGGAGATACGCAGTATTTT,CASSKGQVGDTQYF
NA,NA,TRBV5-6,TRBJ1-6,TGTGCCAGCAGCGAAAGCGAGGGGGGAGAACTACCTCTCCACTTT,CASSESEGGELPLHF
NA,NA,TRBV9,TRBJ1-1,TGTGCCAGCGGACCAACTAACGAGGCTTTCTTT,CASGPTNEAFF
NA,NA,TRBV5-1,TRBJ2-7,TGCGCCAGCAGTCCGGGACAATCCAACTACGAGCAGTACTTC,CASSPGQSNYEQYF
NA,NA,TRBV14,TRBJ1-3,TGTGCCAGCAGCCAACAAAAGAGGGGGTCTGGAAACACCATATATTTT,CASSQQKRGSGNTIYF
TRBD2,NA,TRBV11-1,TRBJ2-7,TGTGCCAGCAGCCCCCAGGCGGGGGGGCCTGGGGACGAGCAGTACTTC,CASSPQAGGPGDEQYF
NA,once,TRBV11-2,TRBJ1-2,TGTGCCAGCAGCTTCGGAGAGGTAGTCCCGGGCAACTATGGCTACACCTTC,CASSFGEVVPGNYGYTF
NA,NA,TRBV7-9,TRBJ1-1,TGTGCCAGCAGCACGCAGAACACTGAAGCTTTCTTT,CASSTQNTEAFF
TRBD1,NA,TRBV27,TRBJ2-2,TGTGCCAGCAGTCAACAGGGGTGGACCGGGGAGCTGTTTTTT,CASSQQGWTGELFF
NA,NA,TRBV4-1,TRBJ1-2,TGCGCCAGCAGCCACGGCAACCAGAACTATGGCTACACCTTC,CASSHGNQNYGYTF
NA,once,TRBV28,TRBJ2-7,TGTGCCAGCAGTCTTGGCACCCCCTACGAGCAGTACTTC,CASSLGTPYEQYF
TRBD2,NA,TRBV7-8,TRBJ2-3,TGTGCCAGCAGCTTTAATGGACTAGCGGACACAGATACGCAGTATTTT,CASSFNGLADTDTQYF
TRBD2,once,TRBV7-9,TRBJ2-1,TGTGCCAGCAGGTATTCCGGACTAGCGGGTGTCAATGAGCAGTTCTTC,CASRYSGLAGVNEQFF
NA,NA,TRBV7-3,TRBJ2-7,TGTGCCAGCAGCCCCATCGCAGGTCCCGAGCAGTACTTC,CASSPIAGPEQYF
NA,NA,TRBV5-4,TRBJ2-7,TGTGCCAGCAGCCCCGGGGAATCCTACGAGCAGTACTTC,CASSPGESYEQYF
TRBD2,NA,TRBV7-3,TRBJ2-7,TGTGCCAGCAGCCCGGTGGTTAGCGGGGAGTACGAGCAGTACTTC,CASSPVVSGEYEQYF
NA,NA,TRBV18,TRBJ2-7,TGTGCCAGCTCACCACCAAACCAGGGTCCCTACGAGCAGTACTTC,CASSPPNQGPYEQYF
NA,NA,TRBV7-9,TRBJ2-7,TGTGCCAGCAGCTTAGGTGACGGGAGTCCCTACGAGCAGTACTTC,CASSLGDGSPYEQYF
NA,NA,TRBV12-2,TRBJ2-5,TGTGCAAGTCGCTTACTCACTAGCGGGAGGGCCCAGAAAGAGACCCAGTACTTC,CASRLLTSGRAQKETQYF
TRBD1,NA,TRBV5-1,TRBJ2-5,TGCGCCAGCAGCCCGACAGGGGGCTGGGAGACCCAGTACTTC,CASSPTGGWETQYF
NA,NA,TRBV9,TRBJ2-1,TGTGCCAGCAGCATCGGTTACAATGAGCAGTTCTTC,CASSIGYNEQFF
TRBD2,NA,TRBV7-2,TRBJ2-1,TGTGCCAGCAGCTCGGGACTAGCGGGAGGGTCTGAGCAGTTCTTC,CASSSGLAGGSEQFF
NA,NA,TRBV9,TRBJ2-1,TGTGCCAGCAGCGTAACTCGGAGCGGCTTCTCCTACAATGAGCAGTTCTTC,CASSVTRSGFSYNEQFF
NA,NA,TRBV4-2,TRBJ1-1,TGTGCCAGCAGCCAAGATGCGGGGTTCGGAAACCCTGAAGCTTTCTTT,CASSQDAGFGNPEAFF
NA,NA,TRBV27,TRBJ2-7,TGTGCCAGCAGTTTATTCGGGCAGGACTACGAGCAGTACTTC,CASSLFGQDYEQYF
NA,NA,TRBV4-1,TRBJ1-1,TGCGCCAGCAGCCAAGGACGGATGAACACTGAAGCTTTCTTT,CASSQGRMNTEAFF